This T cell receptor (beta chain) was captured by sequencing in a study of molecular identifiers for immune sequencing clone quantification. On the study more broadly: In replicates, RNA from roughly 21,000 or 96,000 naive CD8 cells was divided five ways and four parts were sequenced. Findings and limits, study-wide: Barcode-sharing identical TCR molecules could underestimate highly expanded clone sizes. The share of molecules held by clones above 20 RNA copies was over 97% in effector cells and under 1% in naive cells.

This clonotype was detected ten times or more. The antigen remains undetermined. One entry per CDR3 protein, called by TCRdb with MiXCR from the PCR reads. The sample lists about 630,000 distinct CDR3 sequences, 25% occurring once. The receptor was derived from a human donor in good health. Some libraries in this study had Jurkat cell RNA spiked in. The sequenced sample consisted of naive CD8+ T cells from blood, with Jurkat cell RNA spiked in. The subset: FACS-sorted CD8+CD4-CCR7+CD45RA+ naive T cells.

Here the CDR3 reads CASSYSDREGYIQPQHF. The CDR3 coding sequence is TGTGCCAGCAGTTACTCCGACAGGGAGGGTTATATCCAGCCCCAGCATTTT. The J gene is TRBJ1-5, the V gene TRBV6-6; 7 nucleotides match TRBD1. Germline V lookup: CDR1 MNHNY, CDR2 SVGAGI (reference sequence). CDR3 length: 17 residues. V lost 0 bases and J lost 7; bases outside the gene matches: 12.